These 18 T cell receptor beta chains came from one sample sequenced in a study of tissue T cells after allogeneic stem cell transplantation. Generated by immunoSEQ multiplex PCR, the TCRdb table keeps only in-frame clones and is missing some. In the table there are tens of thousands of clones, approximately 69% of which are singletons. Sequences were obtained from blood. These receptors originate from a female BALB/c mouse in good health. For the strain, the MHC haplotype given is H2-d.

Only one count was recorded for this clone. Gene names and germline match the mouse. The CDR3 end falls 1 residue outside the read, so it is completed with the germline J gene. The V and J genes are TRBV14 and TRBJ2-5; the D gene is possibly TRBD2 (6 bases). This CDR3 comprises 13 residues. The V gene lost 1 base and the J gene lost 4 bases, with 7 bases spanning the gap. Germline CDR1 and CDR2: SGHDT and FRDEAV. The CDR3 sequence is CASSFPGEDTQYF. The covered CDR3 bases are TGTGCCAGCAGTTTCCCTGGGGAAGACACCCAGTAC.

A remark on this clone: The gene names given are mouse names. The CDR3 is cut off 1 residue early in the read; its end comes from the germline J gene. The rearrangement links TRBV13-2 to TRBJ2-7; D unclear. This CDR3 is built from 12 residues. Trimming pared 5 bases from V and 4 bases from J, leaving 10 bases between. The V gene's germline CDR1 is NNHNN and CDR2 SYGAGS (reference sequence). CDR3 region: CASGAGNYEQYF. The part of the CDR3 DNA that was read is TGTGCCAGCGGGGCCGGGAATTATGAACAGTAC.

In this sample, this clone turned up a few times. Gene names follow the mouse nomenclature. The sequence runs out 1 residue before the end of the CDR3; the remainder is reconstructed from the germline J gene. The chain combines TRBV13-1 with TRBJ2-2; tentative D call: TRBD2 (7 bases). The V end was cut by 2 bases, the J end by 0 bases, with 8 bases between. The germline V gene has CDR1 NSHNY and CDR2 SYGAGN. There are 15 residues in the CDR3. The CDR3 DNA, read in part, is TGTGCCAGCAGTGACTGGGGGCCAAACACCGGGCAGCTCTAC. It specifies CASSDWGPNTGQLY. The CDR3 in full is CASSDWGPNTGQLYF.

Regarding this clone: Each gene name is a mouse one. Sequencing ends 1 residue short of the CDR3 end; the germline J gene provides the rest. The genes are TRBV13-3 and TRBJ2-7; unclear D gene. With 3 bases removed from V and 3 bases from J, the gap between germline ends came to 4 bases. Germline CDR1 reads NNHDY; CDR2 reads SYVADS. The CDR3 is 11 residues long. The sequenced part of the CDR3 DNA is TGTGCCAGCAGTGTGGGCTATGAACAGTAC. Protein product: CASSVGYEQY. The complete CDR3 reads CASSVGYEQYF.

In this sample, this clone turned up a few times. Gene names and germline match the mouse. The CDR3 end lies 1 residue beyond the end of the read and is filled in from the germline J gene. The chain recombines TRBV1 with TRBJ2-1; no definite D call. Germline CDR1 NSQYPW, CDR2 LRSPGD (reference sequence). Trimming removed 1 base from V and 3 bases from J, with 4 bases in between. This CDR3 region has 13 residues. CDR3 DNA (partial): TGCACCTGCAGTGCAGGGGGCTATGCTGAGCAGTTC. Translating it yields CTCSAGGYAEQF. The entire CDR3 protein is CTCSAGGYAEQFF.

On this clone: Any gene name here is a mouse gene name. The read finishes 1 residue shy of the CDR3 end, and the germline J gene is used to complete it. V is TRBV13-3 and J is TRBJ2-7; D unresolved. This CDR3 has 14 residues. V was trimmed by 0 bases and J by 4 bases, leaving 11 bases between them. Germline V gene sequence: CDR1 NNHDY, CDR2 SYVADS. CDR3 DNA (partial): TGTGCCAGCAGTGATGCAGTTCACCCATATGAACAGTAC. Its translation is CASSDAVHPYEQY. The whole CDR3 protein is CASSDAVHPYEQYF.

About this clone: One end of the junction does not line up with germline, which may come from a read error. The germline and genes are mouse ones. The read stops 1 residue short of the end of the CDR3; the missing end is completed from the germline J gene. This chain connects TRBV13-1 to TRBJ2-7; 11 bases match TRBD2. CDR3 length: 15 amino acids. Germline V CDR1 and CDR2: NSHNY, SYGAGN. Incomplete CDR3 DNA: TGTGCCAGCGGTGACCTGACTGGGGGGGTCTATGAACAGTAC. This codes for CASGDLTGGVYEQY. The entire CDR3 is CASGDLTGGVYEQYF.

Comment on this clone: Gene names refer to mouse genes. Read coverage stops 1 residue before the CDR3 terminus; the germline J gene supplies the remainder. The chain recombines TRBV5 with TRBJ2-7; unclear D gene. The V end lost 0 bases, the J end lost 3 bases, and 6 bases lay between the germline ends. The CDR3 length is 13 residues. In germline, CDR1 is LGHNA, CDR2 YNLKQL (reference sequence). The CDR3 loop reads CASSQDRDYEQYF. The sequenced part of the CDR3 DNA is TGTGCCAGCAGCCAAGATAGGGACTATGAACAGTAC.

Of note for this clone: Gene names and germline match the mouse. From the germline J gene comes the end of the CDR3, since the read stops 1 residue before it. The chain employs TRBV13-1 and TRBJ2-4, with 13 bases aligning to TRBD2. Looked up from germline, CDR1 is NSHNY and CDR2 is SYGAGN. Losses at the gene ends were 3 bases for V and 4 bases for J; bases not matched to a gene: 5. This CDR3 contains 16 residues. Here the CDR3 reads CASSGRDWGGKNTLYF. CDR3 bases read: TGTGCCAGCAGTGGCCGGGACTGGGGGGGGAAAAACACCTTGTAC.

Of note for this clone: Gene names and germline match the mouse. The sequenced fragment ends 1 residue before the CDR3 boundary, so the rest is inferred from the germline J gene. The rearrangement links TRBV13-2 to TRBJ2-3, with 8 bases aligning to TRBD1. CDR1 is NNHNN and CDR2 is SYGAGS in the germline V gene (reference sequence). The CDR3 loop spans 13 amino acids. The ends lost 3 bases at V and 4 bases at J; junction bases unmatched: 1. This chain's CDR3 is CASGGTGPETLYF. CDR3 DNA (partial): TGTGCCAGCGGTGGGACAGGGCCAGAAACGCTGTAT.

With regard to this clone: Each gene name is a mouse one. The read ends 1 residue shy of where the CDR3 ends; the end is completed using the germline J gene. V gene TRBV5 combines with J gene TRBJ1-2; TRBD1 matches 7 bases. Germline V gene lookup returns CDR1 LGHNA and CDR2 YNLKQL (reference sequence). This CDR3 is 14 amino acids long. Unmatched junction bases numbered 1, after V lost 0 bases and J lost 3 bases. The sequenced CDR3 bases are TGTGCCAGCAGCCAAGAAGGGGGCGACTCCGACTACACC. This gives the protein CASSQEGGDSDYT. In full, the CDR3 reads CASSQEGGDSDYTF.

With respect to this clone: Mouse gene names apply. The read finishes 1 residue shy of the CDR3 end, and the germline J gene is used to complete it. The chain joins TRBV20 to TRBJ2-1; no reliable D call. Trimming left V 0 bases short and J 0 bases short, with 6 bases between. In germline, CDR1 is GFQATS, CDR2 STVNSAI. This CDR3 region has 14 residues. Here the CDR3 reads CGARDWSNYAEQFF. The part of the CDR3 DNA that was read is TGTGGTGCTAGGGACTGGAGTAACTATGCTGAGCAGTTC.

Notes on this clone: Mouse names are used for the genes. CDR3: CAWTGGGAETLYF. The CDR3 bases that were read are TGTGCCTGGACCGGGGGGGGCGCAGAAACGCTGTAT. V is TRBV31 and J is TRBJ2-3; 8 bases are a match to TRBD2. The CDR3 end falls 1 residue outside the read, so it is completed with the germline J gene. This CDR3 spans 13 amino acids. V was pared by 4 bases and J by 3 bases, with 3 bases of the junction left unmatched. Per the germline V gene, CDR1 is GKSSPN and CDR2 is SITVG.

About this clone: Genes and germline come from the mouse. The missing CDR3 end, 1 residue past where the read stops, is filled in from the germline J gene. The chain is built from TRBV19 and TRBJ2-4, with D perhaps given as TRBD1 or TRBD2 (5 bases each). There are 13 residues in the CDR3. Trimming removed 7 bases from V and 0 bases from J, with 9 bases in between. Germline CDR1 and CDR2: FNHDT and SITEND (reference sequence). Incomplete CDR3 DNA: TGTGCCAGCGGGACGGCTAGTCAAAACACCTTGTAC. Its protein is CASGTASQNTLY. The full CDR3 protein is CASGTASQNTLYF.

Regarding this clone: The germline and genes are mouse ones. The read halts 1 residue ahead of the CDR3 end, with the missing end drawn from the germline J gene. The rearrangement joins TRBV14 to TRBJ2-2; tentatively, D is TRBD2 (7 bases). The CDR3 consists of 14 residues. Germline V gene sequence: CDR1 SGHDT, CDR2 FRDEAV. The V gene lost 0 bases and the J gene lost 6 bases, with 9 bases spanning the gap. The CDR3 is CASSFSGGAGQLYF. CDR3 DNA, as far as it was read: TGTGCCAGCAGTTTCTCGGGGGGCGCCGGGCAGCTCTAC. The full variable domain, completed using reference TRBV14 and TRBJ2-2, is EAGVTQSPRYAVLQEGQAVSFWCDPISGHDTLYWYQQPRDQGPQLLVYFRDEAVIDNSQLPSDRFSAVRPKGTNSTLKIQSAKQGDTATYLCASSFSGGAGQLYFGEGSKLTVL.

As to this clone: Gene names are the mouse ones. The CDR3 reads CASSDSANSDYTF. Partial CDR3 DNA: TGTGCCAGCAGTGATTCAGCAAACTCCGACTACACC. V and J are TRBV13-1 and TRBJ1-2, with D uncertain. Read sequence stops 1 residue before the CDR3 end, and the germline J gene provides the missing end. With 1 base removed from V and 0 bases from J, the gap between germline ends came to 4 bases. Germline CDR1 NSHNY, CDR2 SYGAGN. The CDR3 runs to 13 residues.

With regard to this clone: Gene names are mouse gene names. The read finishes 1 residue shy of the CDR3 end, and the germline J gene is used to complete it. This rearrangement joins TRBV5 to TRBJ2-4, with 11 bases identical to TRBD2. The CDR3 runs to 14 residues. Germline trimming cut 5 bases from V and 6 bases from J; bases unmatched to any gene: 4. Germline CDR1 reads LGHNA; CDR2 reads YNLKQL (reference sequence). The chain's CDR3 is CASSSDWGENTLYF. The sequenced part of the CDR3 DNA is TGTGCCAGCAGCTCGGACTGGGGGGAGAACACCTTGTAC.

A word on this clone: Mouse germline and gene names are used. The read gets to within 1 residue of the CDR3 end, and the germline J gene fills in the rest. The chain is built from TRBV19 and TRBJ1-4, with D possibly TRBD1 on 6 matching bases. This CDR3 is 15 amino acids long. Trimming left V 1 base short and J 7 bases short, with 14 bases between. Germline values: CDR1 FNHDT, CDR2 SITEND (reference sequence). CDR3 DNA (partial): TGTGCCAGCAGTATACGGGGGGGCGCTGGCGAAAGATTATTT. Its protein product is CASSIRGGAGERLF. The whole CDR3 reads CASSIRGGAGERLFF.